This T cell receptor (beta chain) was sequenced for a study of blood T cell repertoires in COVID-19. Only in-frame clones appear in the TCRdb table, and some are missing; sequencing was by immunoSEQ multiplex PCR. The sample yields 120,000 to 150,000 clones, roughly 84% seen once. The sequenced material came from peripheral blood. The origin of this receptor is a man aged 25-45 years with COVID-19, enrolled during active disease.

The CDR3 spells CASSQMGAVANEKLFF. The CDR3 DNA reads TGTGCCAGCAGCCAGATGGGGGCGGTAGCTAATGAAAAACTGTTTTTT. The chain recombines TRBV4-2 with TRBJ1-4; TRBD1 might be the D (6 bases). Germline lookup yields CDR1 LGHNA and CDR2 YNFKEQ. The CDR3 is made up of 16 amino acids. Trimming removed 3 bases from V and 3 bases from J, with 14 bases in between.